The present entry profiles one T cell receptor beta chain with its context. The data belong to a study of blood T cell repertoires in COVID-19. Measured with immunoSEQ multiplex PCR; TCRdb has only the in-frame clones, and not every one. The table has 150,000 or so clones, 82% seen once. The sample comprised peripheral blood. The receptor was isolated from a human donor with acute or convalescent COVID-19. The donor label of this sample is uncertain.

CDR3 amino acids: CASRGRTGAVNYGYTF. The CDR3 bases are TGTGCCAGCAGGGGACGGACAGGGGCAGTGAACTATGGCTACACCTTC. V gene TRBV2 combines with J gene TRBJ1-2, with 9 bases fitting TRBD1. CDR1 is SNHLY, CDR2 FYNNEI, per germline. The V segment lost 6 bases and the J segment 2 bases; nucleotides outside the gene matches: 10. The CDR3 length is 16 residues.